This TCR beta chain was found in a study of blood T cell repertoires in COVID-19. Libraries were prepared by immunoSEQ multiplex PCR; TCRdb keeps only in-frame clonotypes and omits some of them. Of about 110,000 clones listed, approximately 80% are singletons. The sequenced material came from peripheral blood. The sequence came from a woman aged 45-60 years with acute or convalescent COVID-19.

The CDR3 region is CASSLRTENTEAFF. CDR3 coding DNA: TGTGCCAGCAGCCTCCGGACAGAGAACACTGAAGCTTTCTTT. The chain has TRBV6-6 and TRBJ1-1; possible D gene TRBD1, 6 bases. From germline, CDR1 is MNHNY and CDR2 SVGAGI (reference sequence). The CDR3 is 14 amino acids. The germline V and J ends were trimmed by 6 bases and 1 base, with 12 bases remaining between them.